The rows below give T cell receptor beta chains drawn from one sample of a study of T cells in Graves' hyperthyroidism and ophthalmopathy. TCRdb processed the multiplex PCR reads anew with MiXCR; each CDR3 protein has one entry. This sample has approximately 600,000 distinct CDR3 sequences, with about 14% found just once. The source material was blood. These receptor sequences come from a woman in her late teens or twenties with Graves' ophthalmopathy. Each CDR3 is given with its conserved first and last residue. D genes are given only for firm matches. Some rows have no size entry. The others give once, few or many, or a class for an expanded clone.

>TRBJ2-7|many|TRBV28|TRBD1
TGTGCCAGTAACCCGGGACAGGGTGCTTCCGAGCAGTACTTC
CASNPGQGASEQYF
>TRBJ2-3|many|TRBV6-1|.
TGTGCCAGCATCATTGGTGGGAGCACAGATACGCAGTATTTT
CASIIGGSTDTQYF
>TRBJ1-4|many|TRBV3-1|.
TGTGCCAGCAGCCTTACCCTCGACAGACTCAATGAAAAACTGTTTTTT
CASSLTLDRLNEKLFF
>TRBJ2-6|few|TRBV5-5|.
TGTGCCAGCAGCTTGATGTTTAGCACTGGGAACCCTGGGGCCAACGTCCTGACTTTC
CASSLMFSTGNPGANVLTF
>TRBJ2-5|.|TRBV5-8|.
TGTGCCAGCAGCTTGGCCGGCAGGTCCCAGGAGACCCAGTACTTC
CASSLAGRSQETQYF
>TRBJ1-6|few|TRBV5-1|.
TGTGCCAGCAGCTTGTCCGACGAGGGGCCCCTCCACTTT
CASSLSDEGPLHF
>TRBJ1-6|many|TRBV12-3/TRBV12-4|.
TGTGCCAGCAGAGACTCGAATTCACCCCTCCACTTT
CASRDSNSPLHF
>TRBJ2-7|.|TRBV3-1|TRBD2
TGTGCCAGCAGCTTTGGGACTAGCGGGAGTACGTCCTACGAGCAGTACTTC
CASSFGTSGSTSYEQYF
>TRBJ1-5|.|TRBV10-3|TRBD1
TGTGCCATCAGCGAAAAAGCGACAGGGCAGGGGCAGCCCCAGCATTTT
CAISEKATGQGQPQHF
>TRBJ1-1|few|TRBV4-2|.
TGTGCCAGCAGCCAACGGGAAACGAGTGAAGCTTTCTTT
CASSQRETSEAFF
>TRBJ2-4|.|TRBV7-2|TRBD2
TGCGCCAGCAGCCAAGAGGGCCAGCGGGGGATAAACATTCAGTACTTC
CASSQEGQRGINIQYF
>TRBJ2-1|.|TRBV4-1|TRBD2
TGCGCCAGCAGCCAGGGGATAGCGGGCCTTGGGATCAATGAGCAGTTCTTC
CASSQGIAGLGINEQFF
>TRBJ2-1|many|TRBV6-1|.
TGTGCCAGCAGGAGGTCCGGGGACAACTCCTACAATGAGCAGTTCTTC
CASRRSGDNSYNEQFF
>TRBJ2-1|many|TRBV7-8|TRBD1
TGTGCCAGCAGCCGAGAGGGGGCGACATCCAACAATGAGCAGTTCTTC
CASSREGATSNNEQFF
>TRBJ2-5|few|TRBV5-1|TRBD1
TGCGCCAGCAGCGGGACAGGGGGCGCCGAGACCCAGTACTTC
CASSGTGGAETQYF
>TRBJ2-5|many|TRBV20-1|TRBD2
TGCAGTGCTAGAGAGTGGGGTAGCGGGATAGCGGAGACCCAGTACTTC
CSAREWGSGIAETQYF
>TRBJ2-1|many|TRBV19|.
TGTGCCAGTAGTATCATCGGACAGCACAATGAGCAGTTCTTC
CASSIIGQHNEQFF
>TRBJ2-7|many|TRBV6-2/TRBV6-3|.
TGTGCCAGCAGTTACTCGGTCGCGGATTCCTACGAGCAGTACTTC
CASSYSVADSYEQYF
>TRBJ2-5|many|TRBV19|.
TGTGCCAGTAGTACCTTGACAGGCGAGGAGACCCAGTACTTC
CASSTLTGEETQYF
>TRBJ2-7|many|TRBV9|.
TGTGCCAGCAGCCCTCAGGCTAAGTCGTACTACGAGCAGTACTTC
CASSPQAKSYYEQYF
>TRBJ2-7|few|TRBV5-1|.
TGCGCCAGCAGCTTGTTCCCCATTGGAATCGATCAATACGAGCAGTACTTC
CASSLFPIGIDQYEQYF
>TRBJ1-2|.|TRBV20-1|TRBD1
TGCAGTGCTATAGCAGGGGACAGGGAAGGCTACACCTTC
CSAIAGDREGYTF
>TRBJ2-1|few|TRBV7-2|.
TGTGCCAGCAGCTGGCAGGGGTCCTACAATGAGCAGTTCTTC
CASSWQGSYNEQFF
>TRBJ1-4|few|TRBV27|.
TGTGCCAGCAGTTACGGAAGAGGAGAAAAACTGTTTTTT
CASSYGRGEKLFF